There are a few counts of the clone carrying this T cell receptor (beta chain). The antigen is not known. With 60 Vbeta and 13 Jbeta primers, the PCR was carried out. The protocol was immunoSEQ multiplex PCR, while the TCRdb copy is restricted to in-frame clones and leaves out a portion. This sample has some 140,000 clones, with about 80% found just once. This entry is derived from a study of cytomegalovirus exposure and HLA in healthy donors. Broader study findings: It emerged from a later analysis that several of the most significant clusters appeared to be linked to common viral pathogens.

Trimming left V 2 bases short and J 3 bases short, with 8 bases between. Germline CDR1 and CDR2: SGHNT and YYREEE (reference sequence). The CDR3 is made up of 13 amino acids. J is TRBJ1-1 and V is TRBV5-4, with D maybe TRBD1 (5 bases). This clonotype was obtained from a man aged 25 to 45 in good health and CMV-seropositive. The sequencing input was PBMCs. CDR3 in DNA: TGTGCCAGCAGCTTCGGACAAGACACTGAAGCTTTCTTT. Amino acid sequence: CASSFGQDTEAFF.